Presented here are 31 T cell receptor beta chains from one specimen sequenced in a study of cytomegalovirus exposure and HLA in healthy donors. It was with 60 Vbeta and 13 Jbeta primers that the PCR ran. Clones were read by immunoSEQ multiplex PCR, and TCRdb kept only the in-frame ones, dropping some. This sample's table reports approximately 40,000 clones. The specimen sequenced was PBMCs. All receptors come from a human donor in good health.

This rearrangement joins TRBV18 to TRBJ1-1; D might be TRBD1 (5 bases). In germline, CDR1 is KGHSH, CDR2 LQKENI. The V end lost 6 bases, the J end lost 6 bases, and 11 bases lay between the germline ends. This CDR3 has 12 amino acids. The DNA for the CDR3 is TGTGCCAGCTCTGGTGTAGGGGCTGAAGCTTTCTTT. As protein: CASSGVGAEAFF.

The CDR3 DNA is TGTGCCAGCAGCGTTAGCGGGCAGCGGGAGACCCAGTACTTC. Encoded protein: CASSVSGQRETQYF. V is TRBV9 and J is TRBJ2-5, with 7 bases aligning to TRBD2. The V gene's germline CDR1 is SGDLS and CDR2 YYNGEE. Trimming cost V 2 bases and J 5 bases; bases outside gene matches: 6. This CDR3 is built from 14 residues. Using reference TRBV9 and TRBJ2-5 for the parts outside the CDR3, the full variable domain is DSGVTQTPKHLITATGQRVTLRCSPRSGDLSVYWYQQSLDQGLQFLIQYYNGEERAKGNILERFSAQQFPDLHSELNLSSLELGDSALYFCASSVSGQRETQYFGPGTRLLVL.

The CDR3 DNA reads TGTGCCAGCCGTCGGGGGACGAACACCGGGGAGCTGTTTTTT. It codes for CASRRGTNTGELFF. This chain joins TRBV7-3 and TRBJ2-2; D might be TRBD2 (6 bases). The CDR3 is 14 residues long. Germline V lookup: CDR1 SGHTA, CDR2 FQGTGA. Deletions cut 8 bases from V and 0 bases from J, with 10 bases between.

The chain uses TRBV30 and TRBJ1-5; 8 nucleotides line up with TRBD1. Germline V gives CDR1 GTSNPN, CDR2 SVGIG (reference sequence). This CDR3 spans 14 amino acids. Germline trimming cut 5 bases from V and 7 bases from J; bases unmatched to any gene: 10. DNA of the CDR3: TGTGCCTGGGACCTCGGACAGGGAGGGCAGCCCCAGCATTTT. Translating it yields CAWDLGQGGQPQHF.

The chain couples TRBV30 to TRBJ1-1, with D possibly being TRBD1 (5 bases). CDR3 length equals 13 residues. The germline CDR1 and CDR2 sequences are GTSNPN and SVGIG (reference sequence). V lost 8 bases and J lost 0, with 13 bases in between. The CDR3 coding sequence is TGTGCCCTCACGGCAGGGATGAACACTGAAGCTTTCTTT. Protein sequence: CALTAGMNTEAFF.

This chain connects TRBV28 to TRBJ1-6, with D possibly TRBD1 on 5 matching bases. CDR3 length: 18 amino acids. The V gene's germline CDR1 is MDHEN and CDR2 SYDVKM. The ends were cut back, 1 base at V and 5 bases at J, with 18 bases in the middle. The CDR3: CASSLFKGRREDNSPLHF. The DNA of the CDR3 is TGTGCCAGCAGTTTATTTAAGGGGAGAAGGGAGGATAATTCACCCCTCCACTTT.

The chain has TRBV5-1 and TRBJ1-4; the match to TRBD1 covers 11 bases. CDR1 and CDR2 from the germline V gene are SGHRS and YFSETQ. CDR3 length: 16 residues. The V segment lost 4 bases and the J segment 7 bases; nucleotides outside the gene matches: 9. The CDR3 bases are TGCGCCAGCAGCCCCAGGACAGGGGGCGACGGTGAAAAACTGTTTTTT. This translates into CASSPRTGGDGEKLFF.

V is TRBV18 and J is TRBJ2-2; a possible D gene is TRBD2 (6 bases). V lost 3 bases, J lost 5 bases, and 7 bases lay in between. The germline CDR1 and CDR2 sequences are KGHSH and LQKENI. CDR3 size: 13 residues. This CDR3 is CASSPEGTGELFF. The CDR3 DNA reads TGTGCCAGCTCACCGGAGGGAACCGGGGAGCTGTTTTTT.

This chain joins TRBV27 and TRBJ1-2, with D unclear. CDR1 and CDR2 (germline): MNHEY, SMNVEV (reference sequence). The CDR3 runs 15 residues. V dropped 5 bases and J dropped 4 bases, with 17 bases sitting between them. CDR3 sequence reads: CASSNPGGRFYGYTF. CDR3 nucleotide sequence: TGTGCCAGCAGTAACCCAGGAGGGCGGTTCTATGGCTACACCTTC.

The rearrangement uses TRBV11-1 and TRBJ2-3; maybe TRBD2 (5 bases). V shed 2 bases and J shed 3 bases, with 9 bases lying between them. Germline CDR1 and CDR2: SGHAT and FQDESV (reference sequence). CDR3 length: 14 residues. CDR3 nucleotide sequence: TGTGCCAGCAGCTTAAATCGGGGTACAGATACGCAGTATTTT. This translates into CASSLNRGTDTQYF.

This rearrangement joins TRBV28 to TRBJ1-6; tentative D call: TRBD1 (5 bases). Germline CDR1 is MDHEN and CDR2 is SYDVKM. The V and J ends lost 5 bases and 19 bases respectively, with 18 bases between them. The CDR3 is 12 amino acids. As DNA, the CDR3 is TGTGCCAGCAGTGTCAAAATCGGGGGAAAACACTTT. Residues: CASSVKIGGKHF.

The chain joins TRBV2 to TRBJ2-2, with 7 bases aligning to TRBD1. The CDR3 runs to 13 residues. The J segment lost 5 bases and the V segment lost 6 bases, leaving 3 bases of the junction unmatched. Germline V gene lookup returns CDR1 SNHLY and CDR2 FYNNEI. The CDR3 sequence: CASRVQGTGELFF. The CDR3 region has the DNA TGTGCCAGCAGAGTACAGGGGACCGGGGAGCTGTTTTTT.

This chain links TRBV9 with TRBJ1-1; D may be TRBD1 (5 bases). The V end lost 0 bases, the J end lost 0 bases, and 9 bases lay between the germline ends. This CDR3 region has 15 residues. CDR1 and CDR2 (germline): SGDLS, YYNGEE. CDR3 residues: CASSVAGEVNTEAFF. Here the CDR3 DNA reads TGTGCCAGCAGCGTAGCGGGGGAGGTGAACACTGAAGCTTTCTTT.

This chain uses TRBV2 with TRBJ2-2; 7 bases are a match to TRBD1. The germline V gene encodes CDR1 SNHLY and CDR2 FYNNEI. The trim removed 6 bases at V and 7 bases at J, leaving 5 bases unmatched. CDR3 length: 13 residues. The chain's CDR3 is CASRGTVGGELFF. CDR3 nucleotides: TGTGCCAGCAGGGGGACAGTCGGCGGGGAGCTGTTTTTT.

V gene TRBV19 combines with J gene TRBJ2-1, with D perhaps TRBD2 (6 bases). The CDR3 covers 15 residues. Per germline, CDR1 LNHDA and CDR2 SQIVND (reference sequence). V lost 7 bases and J 4 bases, leaving 17 bases between the germline ends. The CDR3 reads CASTRSTSKYNEQFF. In DNA form, the CDR3 reads TGTGCCAGTACCCGTTCGACTAGTAAATACAATGAGCAGTTCTTC.

This sequence joins TRBV7-9 and TRBJ2-5; 7 bases align to TRBD1. Trimming took 4 bases from V and 4 from J; bases not matched to a gene: 9. The CDR3 spans 15 residues. From germline, CDR1 is SEHNR and CDR2 FQNEAQ (reference sequence). DNA for the CDR3: TGTGCCAGCAGCTCCCCTAGGGGGCTAGTAGAGACCCAGTACTTC. As protein: CASSSPRGLVETQYF.

As to this clone: The sample holds other DNA sequences that translate to the same CDR3. The rearrangement joins TRBV19 to TRBJ1-6; 7 bases agree with TRBD1. Trimming cost V 6 bases and J 7 bases; bases outside gene matches: 9. Germline V lookup: CDR1 LNHDA, CDR2 SQIVND (reference sequence). The CDR3 spans 15 residues. CDR3 sequence reads: CASRANRGNNSPLHF. The CDR3 nucleotides read TGTGCCAGTAGGGCAAACAGGGGAAACAATTCACCCCTCCACTTT.

The rearrangement links TRBV15 to TRBJ2-7; tentative D call: TRBD1 (6 bases). The CDR3 contains 15 residues. Germline V lookup: CDR1 LNHNV, CDR2 YYDKDF (reference sequence). V lost 3 bases and J 2 bases, leaving 14 bases between the germline ends. CDR3 residues: CATSRDTGTAYEQYF. In DNA form, the CDR3 reads TGTGCCACCAGCAGGGACACAGGGACCGCCTACGAGCAGTACTTC.

This sequence joins TRBV5-1 and TRBJ2-7; D is undetermined. Deletions cut 0 bases from V and 6 bases from J, with 7 bases between. Germline CDR1 is SGHRS and CDR2 is YFSETQ. The CDR3 totals 12 residues. CDR3 amino acids: CASSLDRFEQYF. DNA for the CDR3: TGCGCCAGCAGCTTGGACCGGTTCGAGCAGTACTTC.

The rearrangement joins TRBV30 to TRBJ1-2; no definite D call. V lost 4 bases and J 8 bases, leaving 11 bases between the germline ends. The CDR3 has 11 amino acids. Germline V gene data show CDR1 as GTSNPN and CDR2 as SVGIG (reference sequence). The CDR3 loop is CAWKDAGGYTF. The CDR3 region has the DNA TGTGCCTGGAAAGACGCGGGCGGCTACACCTTC. Variable domain in full (rest from reference TRBV30 and TRBJ1-2): SQTIHQWPATLVQPVGSPLSLECTVEGTSNPNLYWYRQAAGRGLQLLFYSVGIGQISSEVPQNLSASRPQDRQFILSSKKLLLSDSGFYLCAWKDAGGYTFGSGTRLTVV.

The J gene is TRBJ2-2, the V gene TRBV10-3; possible D gene TRBD1, 6 bases. Germline CDR1 and CDR2: ENHRY and SYGVKD. V gave up 4 bases and J gave up 6 bases, with 15 bases separating them. The CDR3 covers 15 residues. DNA of the CDR3: TGTGCCATCAGTGGGGCAGGGGACCTCGCCGGGGAGCTGTTTTTT. Translating gives CAISGAGDLAGELFF.

The rearrangement uses TRBV5-1 and TRBJ1-2; D perhaps matches TRBD1 (6 bases). The CDR3 loop spans 15 amino acids. Deletions cut 3 bases from V and 2 bases from J, with 14 bases between. Germline CDR1 is SGHRS and CDR2 is YFSETQ. The DNA for the CDR3 is TGCGCCAGCAGCTCCGGACAGTCCCGCAACTATGGCTACACCTTC. Amino acids: CASSSGQSRNYGYTF.

This chain joins TRBV18 and TRBJ1-6; 9 bases fit TRBD1. This CDR3 region has 16 residues. With V trimmed by 3 bases and J by 7 bases, 7 bases remained unmatched. Germline CDR1 KGHSH, CDR2 LQKENI. The CDR3: CASSPQQGASNSPLHF. The CDR3 nucleotides are TGTGCCAGCTCACCTCAACAGGGGGCGAGCAATTCACCCCTCCACTTT.

V is TRBV2 and J is TRBJ1-2, with D unclear. Trimming stripped 8 bases from V and 8 bases from J, with 15 bases between. Germline V gene lookup returns CDR1 SNHLY and CDR2 FYNNEI. The CDR3 consists of 12 residues. The CDR3 sequence is CASSRTPGGYTF. DNA of the CDR3: TGTGCCAGCTCGCGGACCCCGGGAGGCTACACCTTC.

This chain connects TRBV5-5 to TRBJ1-2; a possible D gene is TRBD1 (5 bases). Trimming shortened V by 0 bases and J by 6 bases, and 9 bases separated the two germline ends. The CDR3 consists of 13 residues. CDR1 and CDR2 from the germline V gene are SGHKS and YYEKEE (reference sequence). The chain's CDR3 is CASSLEGLDGYTF. The CDR3, as DNA: TGTGCCAGCAGCTTGGAGGGGTTGGATGGCTACACCTTC. Using reference TRBV5-5 and TRBJ1-2 for the parts outside the CDR3, the full variable domain is DAGVTQSPTHLIKTRGQQVTLRCSPISGHKSVSWYQQVLGQGPQFIFQYYEKEERGRGNFPDRFSARQFPNYSSELNVNALLLGDSALYLCASSLEGLDGYTFGSGTRLTVV.

For this clone: Other DNA sequences in this specimen translate into the identical CDR3. The V and J genes are TRBV7-6 and TRBJ1-1; weak D call: TRBD1 (5 bases). Per germline, CDR1 SGHVS and CDR2 FNYEAQ. V lost 2 bases and J lost 6, with 13 bases in between. This CDR3 is built from 14 residues. CDR3 sequence: CASSLIGERAEAFF. The CDR3 coding sequence is TGTGCCAGCAGCTTAATAGGGGAACGGGCTGAAGCTTTCTTT.

The chain joins TRBV6-5 to TRBJ1-1; D perhaps matches TRBD1 (6 bases). Germline-derived CDR1 and CDR2 are MNHEY and SVGAGI. This CDR3 has 13 amino acids. Trimming removed 5 bases at V and 4 bases at J, with 11 bases between. CDR3 loop: CASSTTGSTEAFF. CDR3 coding DNA: TGTGCCAGCAGTACAACAGGGTCCACTGAAGCTTTCTTT.

The gene calls are TRBV9 and TRBJ2-7; no clear D gene. The germline gives CDR1 SGDLS, CDR2 YYNGEE. The V end lost 1 base, the J end lost 0 bases, and 17 bases lay between the germline ends. The CDR3 spans 17 residues. As DNA, the CDR3 is TGTGCCAGCAGCGTAAGTTCGCGGCAGCCCTACTCCTACGAGCAGTACTTC. Encoded protein: CASSVSSRQPYSYEQYF.

The V and J genes are TRBV7-8 and TRBJ1-2; the match to TRBD1 covers 8 bases. The CDR3 contains 14 residues. Germline CDR1 SGHVS, CDR2 FQNEAQ. The trim removed 1 base at V and 8 bases at J, leaving 6 bases unmatched. In DNA form, the CDR3 reads TGTGCCAGCAGCTTAGGACAGGGGCTGAGGGGCTACACCTTC. Residues: CASSLGQGLRGYTF.

The V call is TRBV7-2, the J call TRBJ2-3; D is uncertain. Germline loops: CDR1 SGHTA, CDR2 FQGNSA. Trimming stripped 4 bases from V and 3 bases from J, with 2 bases between. CDR3 length equals 11 residues. The CDR3 loop reads CASSSTDTQYF. CDR3 DNA sequence: TGTGCCAGCAGCTCAACAGATACGCAGTATTTT.

V is TRBV7-9 and J is TRBJ1-2, with a possible D match to TRBD1 (6 bases). V was trimmed by 5 bases and J by 4 bases, leaving 17 bases between them. This CDR3 has 15 amino acids. In germline, CDR1 is SEHNR, CDR2 FQNEAQ (reference sequence). The CDR3 region is CASSPPNRAFYGYTF. CDR3 sequence (DNA): TGTGCCAGCAGCCCCCCGAACAGGGCCTTCTATGGCTACACCTTC.